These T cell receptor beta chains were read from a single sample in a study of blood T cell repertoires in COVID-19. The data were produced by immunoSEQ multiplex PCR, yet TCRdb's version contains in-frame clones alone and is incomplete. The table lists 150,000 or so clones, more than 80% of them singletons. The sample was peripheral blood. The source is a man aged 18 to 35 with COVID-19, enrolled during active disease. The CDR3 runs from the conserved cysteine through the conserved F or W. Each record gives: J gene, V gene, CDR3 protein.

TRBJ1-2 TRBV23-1 CASSPRQRLPGYTF
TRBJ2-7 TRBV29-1 CSVDLLTGGHEQYF
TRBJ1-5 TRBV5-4 CASSSGTGDNQPQHF
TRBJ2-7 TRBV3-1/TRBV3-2 CASSQEIADRSYEQYF
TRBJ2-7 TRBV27 CASSLWAGENFYEQYF
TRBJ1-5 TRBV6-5 CASRTGAHQPQHF
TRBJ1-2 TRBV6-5 CASRRTGSDYGYTF
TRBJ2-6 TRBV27 CASRLARTVGANVLTF
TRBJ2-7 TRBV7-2 CASSWTGNTPREQYF
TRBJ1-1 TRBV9 CASSGGGDTEAFF
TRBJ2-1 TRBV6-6 CATTTGTSSYNEQFF
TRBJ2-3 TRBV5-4 CASSQQQASTDTQYF
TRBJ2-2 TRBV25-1 CASSEFRATGELFF
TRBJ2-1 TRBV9 CASSAPQGNEQFF
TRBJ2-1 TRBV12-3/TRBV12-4 CASSFLEGEQFF
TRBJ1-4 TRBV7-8 CASSLDTLKIVATNEKLLF
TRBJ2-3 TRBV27 CASSLGGQVASTDTQYF
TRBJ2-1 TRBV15 CATSRRLAGGPHEQFF
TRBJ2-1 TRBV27 CASLPGTGPYNEQFF
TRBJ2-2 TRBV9 CASSSRTGNTGELFF
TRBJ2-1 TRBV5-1 CASRGGTSGGYNEQFF
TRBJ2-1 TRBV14 CASSQRPSADEQFF
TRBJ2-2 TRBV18 CASSSALAGSNTGELFF
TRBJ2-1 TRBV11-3 CASSSLAGVPYNEQFF
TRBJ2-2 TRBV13 CASSLMRTGVTGELFF
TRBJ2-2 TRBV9 CASSVGGEDGELFF
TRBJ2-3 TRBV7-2 CASSPEGRGDTQYF
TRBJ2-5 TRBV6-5 CAILAGLETQYF
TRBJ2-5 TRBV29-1 CSVVTQGIQYF
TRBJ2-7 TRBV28 CASSRGRQEKYEQYF
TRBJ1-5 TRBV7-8 CASSPDRGGGNQPQHF
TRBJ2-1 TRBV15 CATSRVVRDAGHEQFF
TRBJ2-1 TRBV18 CASSPRPVADPYNEQFF
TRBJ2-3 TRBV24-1 CATSDSGDRGTDTQYF
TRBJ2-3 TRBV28 CASSFVAGGGPDTQYF
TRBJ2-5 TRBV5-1 CASRPIYRQDGETQYF
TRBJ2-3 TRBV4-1 CASSQGPAGAADTQYF
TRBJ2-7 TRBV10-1 CASSESGEYEQYF
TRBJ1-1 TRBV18 CASSTPRGSVRAFF
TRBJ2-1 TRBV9 CASSAHSSGTPSYNEQFF
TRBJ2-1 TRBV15 CATSRVPSGRGSYNEQFF
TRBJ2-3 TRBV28 CASSRPGDTQYF
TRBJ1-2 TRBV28 CASSPPDRAYRYGYTF